The clone carrying this TCR beta chain occurred many times. TCRdb passed the 5' RACE reads through MiXCR, listing each CDR3 protein once. The sample lists over 150,000 distinct CDR3 sequences, 6.2% occurring once. This entry is derived from a study of T cells after yellow fever vaccination. Looking at the study overall: Preparing low-cell-number fractions relied on SMART-Seq v4 Ultra Low Input.

The TCR was taken from a man in his late teens or twenties who received the YFV17D yellow fever vaccine. Here the sequenced sample was CD4+ T cells sorted from PBMCs, taken on the day of the first yellow fever vaccination.

The CDR3 is CASSAPGTGYGYTF. The CDR3 coding sequence is TGCGCCAGCAGCGCACCCGGGACAGGGTATGGCTACACCTTC. The chain is built from TRBV4-1 and TRBJ1-2; 9 bases fit TRBD1. V trimming: 5 bases; J trimming: 5 bases; junction bases outside the gene matches: 6. The CDR3 is 14 residues long. The germline V gene has CDR1 MGHRA and CDR2 YSYEKL.